This T cell receptor (beta chain) came from a study of radiation and T cells in renal cell carcinoma. The time point is: baseline pretreatment blood. Treatment denoted: 15 Gy SBRT to primary tumor, nephrectomy 4 weeks later. This renal cell carcinoma was of the clear cell type. This CDR3 has 16 amino acids. Germline V lookup: CDR1 LNHDA, CDR2 SQIVND (reference sequence). The ends lost 4 bases at V and 3 bases at J; junction bases unmatched: 9. Libraries were prepared by immunoSEQ multiplex PCR; TCRdb keeps only in-frame clonotypes and omits some of them. The data contain some 150,000 clones, 70% to 90% of them singletons. Study findings and constraints: Top tumor clonotypes rose in blood 2 weeks post-radiation, then contracted. No pretreatment tumor biopsies were available for baseline clonotypes.

Comments on this clone: Its antigen remains unknown.

The V gene is TRBV19, the J gene TRBJ2-7; 10 positions match TRBD1. The material was blood, obtained from a patient whose treatment included radiotherapy and nephrectomy. This TCR derives from a woman aged 50 to 60 with renal cell carcinoma. The CDR3 region is CASSTRGQGRSYEQYF. The CDR3 DNA reads TGTGCCAGTAGTACGAGGGGACAGGGGCGTAGCTACGAGCAGTACTTC. The variable domain in full, completed from reference TRBV19 and TRBJ2-7, reads DGGITQSPKYLFRKEGQNVTLSCEQNLNHDAMYWYRQDPGQGLRLIYYSQIVNDFQKGDIAEGYSVSREKKESFPLTVTSAQKNPTAFYLCASSTRGQGRSYEQYFGPGTRLTVT.